One and the same sample provided the 28 T cell receptor beta chains below, sequenced in a study of Ad26.COV2.S vaccination and SARS-CoV-2 variants. Only in-frame clones appear in the TCRdb table, and some are missing; sequencing was by immunoSEQ multiplex PCR. In the table there are a few hundred thousand clones, around 91% of which are singletons. Sample treatment: some 19 received Ad26.COV2.S at low or high dose, single or two shots; 5 received placebo; per-sample allocation not given. Day 63 after the first vaccine or placebo injection was the time point for sampling. The starting material was peripheral blood, obtained in a trial of Ad26.COV2.S vaccine versus placebo. These TCRs come from a person between 18 and 59 years old who received the Ad26.COV2.S COVID-19 vaccine or a placebo.

This chain joins TRBV7-3 and TRBJ2-2, with 10 bases lining up with TRBD2. This CDR3 is built from 15 residues. The trim removed 5 bases at V and 5 bases at J, leaving 5 bases unmatched. CDR1 and CDR2 (germline): SGHTA, FQGTGA. The CDR3 DNA follows: TGTGCCAGCAGCATGGGACTAGCGAGGACCGGGGAGCTGTTTTTT. Its translation is CASSMGLARTGELFF.

As to this clone: Distinct nucleotide sequences in the sample also encode this CDR3. The chain uses TRBV7-3 and TRBJ2-5, with D perhaps matching TRBD1 or TRBD2 (6 bases each). The CDR3 covers 14 residues. V lost 1 base, J lost 5 bases, and 11 bases lay in between. Germline V gene lookup returns CDR1 SGHTA and CDR2 FQGTGA. The CDR3: CASSLNGGQETQYF. As DNA, the CDR3 is TGTGCCAGCAGCTTAAACGGGGGCCAGGAGACCCAGTACTTC.

The chain links TRBV25-1 to TRBJ2-5; the D call may be TRBD1 or TRBD2 (6 bases each). This CDR3 has 13 amino acids. V lost 3 bases, J lost 8 bases, and 13 bases lay in between. Germline-derived CDR1 and CDR2 are MGHDK and SYGVNS. CDR3: CASSDPGGPTQYF. In DNA form, the CDR3 reads TGTGCCAGCAGTGATCCCGGGGGCCCAACCCAGTACTTC. Looking up the rest from reference TRBV25-1 and TRBJ2-5 gives the full variable domain: EADIYQTPRYLVIGTGKKITLECSQTMGHDKMYWYQQDPGMELHLIHYSYGVNSTEKGDLSSESTVSRIRTEHFPLTLESARPSHTSQYLCASSDPGGPTQYFGPGTRLLVL.

The gene calls are TRBV7-9 and TRBJ1-1, with D hard to call. Trimming removed 4 bases at V and 1 base at J, with 7 bases between. Germline CDR1 is SEHNR and CDR2 is FQNEAQ (reference sequence). The CDR3 runs 13 residues. The CDR3 DNA follows: TGTGCCAGCAGCTCGGACGGGAACACTGAAGCTTTCTTT. Amino acids: CASSSDGNTEAFF.

The chain recombines TRBV9 with TRBJ2-7; 10 bases line up with TRBD2. Losses at the gene ends were 3 bases for V and 5 bases for J; bases not matched to a gene: 8. Germline V gene data show CDR1 as SGDLS and CDR2 as YYNGEE. This CDR3 has 15 amino acids. For the CDR3, the DNA is TGTGCCAGCAGCGCAAGCGGGAGGGCGAGCGACGAGCAGTACTTC. It yields the protein CASSASGRASDEQYF.

The genes are TRBV12-3 or TRBV12-4 and TRBJ2-7; D uncertain. V shed 2 bases and J shed 3 bases, with 8 bases lying between them. This CDR3 is 13 amino acids long. The CDR3 reads CASSLYWVYEQYF. Written as DNA, the CDR3 is TGTGCCAGCAGTTTATACTGGGTCTACGAGCAGTACTTC.

V and J are TRBV24-1 and TRBJ1-5, with 8 bases lining up with TRBD1. Germline values: CDR1 KGHDR, CDR2 SFDVKD. The CDR3 is 24 residues long. Trimming cost V 0 bases and J 5 bases; bases outside gene matches: 29. The CDR3 DNA is TGTGCCACCAGTGATTTGTCCGGTTTTGGTCAGGGGGCTTCCGATTCGGGGAATCATCAGCCCCAGCATTTT. This sequence encodes CATSDLSGFGQGASDSGNHQPQHF.

As for this clone: The sample has other DNA sequences that encode this CDR3 too. The genes are TRBV3-1 (or the pseudogene TRBV3-2) and TRBJ2-7, with 7 nucleotides matching TRBD2. The junction had 4 bases not matched to a gene; V was cut back by 1 base and J by 4 bases. The germline V gene encodes CDR1 LGHDT and CDR2 YNNKEL (reference sequence). The CDR3 consists of 14 residues. Here the CDR3 reads CASSQGQGGYEQYF. The DNA of the CDR3 is TGTGCCAGCAGCCAAGGGCAGGGAGGGTACGAGCAGTACTTC.

V and J are TRBV12-5 and TRBJ2-5, with D maybe TRBD1 (6 bases). This CDR3 comprises 13 residues. The germline V and J ends were trimmed by 3 bases and 4 bases, with 9 bases remaining between them. Germline CDR1 LGHNT, CDR2 FRNRAP. CDR3: CASGLSGVETQYF. DNA for the CDR3: TGTGCTAGTGGTTTATCAGGGGTAGAGACCCAGTACTTC.

Concerning this clone: Other DNA sequences in this specimen translate into the identical CDR3. V usage is TRBV5-6 and J usage is TRBJ2-7, with no clear D. Germline CDR1 SGHDT, CDR2 YYEEEE. The CDR3 spans 12 residues. V was trimmed by 0 bases and J by 3 bases, leaving 4 bases between them. The CDR3 spells CASSLGGYEQYF. The CDR3 DNA reads as TGTGCCAGCAGCTTGGGGGGCTACGAGCAGTACTTC.

This chain connects TRBV28 to TRBJ1-2; 9 nucleotides match TRBD1. Trimming removed 7 bases from V and 8 bases from J; junction bases left unmatched: 17. This CDR3 has 16 amino acids. Germline V lookup: CDR1 MDHEN, CDR2 SYDVKM. The CDR3 DNA reads TGTGCCAGCAATCAGCAGACAGGGGGGCCCCTCTTGGGCTACACCTTC. This gives the protein CASNQQTGGPLLGYTF.

V gene TRBV11-1 combines with J gene TRBJ2-7, with D possibly being TRBD1 (6 bases). Germline V gene lookup returns CDR1 SGHAT and CDR2 FQDESV (reference sequence). V lost 3 bases to trimming and J lost 5 bases, with 17 bases between them. This CDR3 is 15 amino acids long. CDR3 in DNA: TGTGCCAGCAGCTTTTACGCCAGGGGTATCGACGAGCAGTACTTC. This translates into CASSFYARGIDEQYF.

The chain couples TRBV28 to TRBJ1-5, with D possibly TRBD1 on 6 matching bases. The CDR3 length is 14 residues. Germline CDR1 MDHEN, CDR2 SYDVKM. With 7 bases removed from V and 3 bases from J, the gap between germline ends came to 13 bases. The CDR3 spells CASTRGQYNQPQHF. The DNA of the CDR3 is TGTGCCAGCACCAGGGGACAATACAATCAGCCCCAGCATTTT.

The chain recombines TRBV28 with TRBJ2-7; D perhaps matches TRBD2 (5 bases). The CDR3 length is 15 residues. Germline V gene lookup returns CDR1 MDHEN and CDR2 SYDVKM. V was pared by 3 bases and J by 6 bases, with 18 bases between. The CDR3: CASSLGAFFGGEQYF. The DNA of the CDR3 is TGTGCCAGCAGTTTGGGAGCGTTCTTTGGTGGCGAGCAGTACTTC. Using reference TRBV28 and TRBJ2-7 for the parts outside the CDR3, the full variable domain is DVKVTQSSRYLVKRTGEKVFLECVQDMDHENMFWYRQDPGLGLRLIYFSYDVKMKEKGDIPEGYSVSREKKERFSLILESASTNQTSMYLCASSLGAFFGGEQYFGPGTRLTVT.

V and J are TRBV19 and TRBJ1-2, with TRBD1 matching 7 bases. The germline V gene has CDR1 LNHDA and CDR2 SQIVND (reference sequence). The trim removed 6 bases at V and 4 bases at J, leaving 2 bases unmatched. The CDR3 covers 12 residues. Written as DNA, the CDR3 is TGTGCCAGTAGCGACAGGGCCTATGGCTACACCTTC. Encoded protein: CASSDRAYGYTF.

This chain connects TRBV2 to TRBJ2-7; D gene uncertain. This CDR3 is 13 amino acids long. The germline V gene has CDR1 SNHLY and CDR2 FYNNEI. Trimming removed 4 bases from V and 3 bases from J, with 10 bases in between. CDR3 residues: CASSAQQIYEQYF. CDR3 nucleotide sequence: TGTGCCAGCAGTGCGCAACAGATCTACGAGCAGTACTTC.

This chain uses TRBV6-2 or TRBV6-3 with TRBJ2-7; D gene ambiguous. This CDR3 comprises 12 residues. V gave up 5 bases and J gave up 6 bases, with 11 bases separating them. Looked up from germline, CDR1 is MNHEY and CDR2 is SVGEGT. The CDR3 DNA reads as TGTGCCAGCAGTCATGGGTCGGGCGAGCAGTACTTC. This translates into CASSHGSGEQYF.

The CDR3 DNA sequence: TGTGCCAGTAGCGCGGGAGGCTACAATGAGCAGTTCTTC. It is translated as CASSAGGYNEQFF. This sequence joins TRBV19 and TRBJ2-1; 8 bases map to TRBD2. This CDR3 spans 13 amino acids. V lost 6 bases and J lost 3; bases outside the gene matches: 1. Germline V CDR1 and CDR2: LNHDA, SQIVND (reference sequence). Based on the CDR3 plus reference TRBV19 and TRBJ2-1, the full variable domain is DGGITQSPKYLFRKEGQNVTLSCEQNLNHDAMYWYRQDPGQGLRLIYYSQIVNDFQKGDIAEGYSVSREKKESFPLTVTSAQKNPTAFYLCASSAGGYNEQFFGPGTRLTVL.

In nucleotides, the CDR3 is TGTGCCAGTAGTATAAATAAGGAGCGACCAGATACGCAGTATTTT. This codes for CASSINKERPDTQYF. The chain combines TRBV19 with TRBJ2-3; D uncertain. This CDR3 spans 15 amino acids. The V end lost 2 bases, the J end lost 4 bases, and 13 bases lay between the germline ends. Germline V gene lookup returns CDR1 LNHDA and CDR2 SQIVND (reference sequence).

The chain has TRBV7-2 and TRBJ1-1; weak D call: TRBD1 (5 bases). The CDR3 spans 14 residues. Per the germline V gene, CDR1 is SGHTA and CDR2 is FQGNSA. Trimming left V 4 bases short and J 2 bases short, with 11 bases between. The CDR3 loop is CASSSRGFNTEAFF. The CDR3 DNA sequence: TGTGCCAGCAGCTCTCGGGGGTTCAACACTGAAGCTTTCTTT.

The chain joins TRBV30 to TRBJ2-4, with D tentatively TRBD2 (5 bases). Germline lookup yields CDR1 GTSNPN and CDR2 SVGIG (reference sequence). The CDR3 is 16 amino acids. Trimming stripped 1 base from V and 3 bases from J, with 16 bases between. This CDR3 reads CAWSASIDGGKNIQYF. The CDR3 DNA follows: TGTGCCTGGAGTGCCTCTATTGACGGAGGCAAAAACATTCAGTACTTC.

The chain recombines TRBV10-3 with TRBJ1-5; the match to TRBD1 covers 8 bases. From germline, CDR1 is ENHRY and CDR2 SYGVKD. The CDR3 is 16 amino acids. Losses at the gene ends were 2 bases for V and 2 bases for J; bases not matched to a gene: 5. The CDR3 spells CAISEQTGVGNQPQHF. DNA for the CDR3: TGTGCCATCAGTGAGCAGACAGGGGTGGGCAATCAGCCCCAGCATTTT.

The rearrangement uses TRBV20-1 and TRBJ2-1, with D perhaps matching TRBD2 (6 bases). The CDR3 contains 14 residues. Trimming removed 3 bases at V and 8 bases at J, with 17 bases between. Per the germline V gene, CDR1 is DFQATT and CDR2 is SNEGSKA (reference sequence). The CDR3 reads CSASGGDRKHEQFF. In DNA form, the CDR3 reads TGCAGTGCTAGTGGCGGGGATCGGAAGCATGAGCAGTTCTTC.

The DNA for the CDR3 is TGTGCCAGCAGTACTCGACAGGGGAACCAGCCCCAGCATTTT. Protein: CASSTRQGNQPQHF. V and J are TRBV6-6 and TRBJ1-5; 8 bases map to TRBD1. The CDR3 loop spans 14 amino acids. V gave up 5 bases and J gave up 7 bases; unmatched junction bases: 7. Per germline, CDR1 MNHNY and CDR2 SVGAGI (reference sequence).

This clone was found a few times. The chain recombines TRBV5-3 with TRBJ1-5, with D maybe TRBD1 (5 bases). Being an ORF, TRBV5-3 has a function that is uncertain. CDR3 length: 17 amino acids. Between the trimmed V and J ends, which lost 4 bases and 0 bases, there was a span of 17 bases. As DNA, the CDR3 is TGTGCCAGAAGCCCAGGACAAGGACCCTATAGCAATCAGCCCCAGCATTTT. This gives the protein CARSPGQGPYSNQPQHF.

The chain recombines TRBV6-1 with TRBJ1-5; D gene ambiguous. The V end lost 1 base, the J end lost 5 bases, and 12 bases lay between the germline ends. The CDR3 loop spans 15 amino acids. The germline CDR1 and CDR2 sequences are MNHNS and SASEGT. The CDR3 reads CASSEGSQLHQPQHF. In DNA form, the CDR3 reads TGTGCCAGCAGTGAAGGGTCTCAACTGCATCAGCCCCAGCATTTT.

V gene TRBV5-1 combines with J gene TRBJ2-1; 11 positions match TRBD2. The length of the CDR3 is 16 residues. Germline CDR1 reads SGHRS; CDR2 reads YFSETQ. V was clipped by 6 bases and J by 9 bases; unmatched bases: 14. The CDR3 region has the DNA TGCGCCAGCACCCCTTTAGCGGGAGGGCCGGGAGGTGAGCAGTTCTTC. Translating gives CASTPLAGGPGGEQFF.

The V and J genes are TRBV9 and TRBJ2-1; D gene ambiguous. Germline V lookup: CDR1 SGDLS, CDR2 YYNGEE. The CDR3 loop spans 15 amino acids. V was pared by 0 bases and J by 2 bases, with 9 bases between. CDR3 bases: TGTGCCAGCAGCGTAGAAGGGAAAACCTACAATGAGCAGTTCTTC. Amino acids: CASSVEGKTYNEQFF.